This TCR beta chain stems from a study of T-cell reconstitution after alpha-beta-depleted transplantation in children. Preparation of the TCRbeta library involved a method that used unique molecular identifiers. Using its own MiXCR run on the PCR reads, TCRdb lists one record per CDR3 protein. The sample holds about 460,000 distinct CDR3 sequences, around an eighth seen once. This specimen consisted of PBMCs from the stem cell graft donor, obtained from the stem cell graft. This clonotype originated in a human donor who donated a stem cell graft to a child with combined immunodeficiency.

In DNA, the CDR3 is TGTGCCAGCAGCTCGGCTAATTCACCCCTCCACTTT. Translated: CASSSANSPLHF. The chain employs TRBV7-2 and TRBJ1-6; D call uncertain. Trimming shortened V by 4 bases and J by 6 bases, and 4 bases separated the two germline ends. This CDR3 is 12 amino acids long. Germline V gene lookup returns CDR1 SGHTA and CDR2 FQGNSA.